This T cell receptor (beta chain) was observed in a study of T-cell memory formation after mild COVID-19. TCRdb reprocessed the 5' RACE reads via MiXCR and lists one record per CDR3 protein. The data contain roughly 150,000 distinct CDR3 sequences, 10% to 15% of them seen just once; the ten biggest clones take up approximately 3.3%. The sequence was obtained from a man aged 18 to 29 who had mild COVID-19 (a few samples of this study predate the infection). Cell type and time point are not known. The source material was PBMCs or a T cell subset sorted from them (not recorded which).

CDR3 in amino acids: CASSIFNRGSGFEQYV. CDR3 in DNA: TGTGCCAGCAGCATTTTTAACAGGGGATCGGGGTTCGAGCAGTACGTC. V is TRBV21-1 and J is TRBJ2-7; the D call in the table, TRBD1, was not verified against the DNA. TRBV21-1 is a recognized pseudogene. This CDR3 is 16 amino acids long.